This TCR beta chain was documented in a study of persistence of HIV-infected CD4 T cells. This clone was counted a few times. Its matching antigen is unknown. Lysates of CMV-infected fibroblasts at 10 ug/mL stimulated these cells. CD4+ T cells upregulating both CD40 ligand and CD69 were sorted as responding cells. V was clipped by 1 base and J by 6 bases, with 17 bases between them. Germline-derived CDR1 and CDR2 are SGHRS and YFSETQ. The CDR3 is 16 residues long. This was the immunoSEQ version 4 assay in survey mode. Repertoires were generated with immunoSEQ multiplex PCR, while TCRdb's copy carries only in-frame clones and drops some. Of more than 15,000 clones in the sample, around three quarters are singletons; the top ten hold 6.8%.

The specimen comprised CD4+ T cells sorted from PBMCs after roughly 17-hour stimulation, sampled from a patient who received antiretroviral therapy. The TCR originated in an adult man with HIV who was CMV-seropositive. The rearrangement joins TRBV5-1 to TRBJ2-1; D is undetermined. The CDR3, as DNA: TGCGCCAGCAGCTTGAGGGCGTGGGTAGAAGGCAATGAGCAGTTCTTC. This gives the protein CASSLRAWVEGNEQFF.